These T cell receptor beta chains were read from a single sample in a study of T cell responses to AZD1222 COVID-19 vaccine. Libraries were prepared by immunoSEQ multiplex PCR; TCRdb keeps only in-frame clonotypes and omits some of them. The sample has fewer than 90,000 clones, roughly 90% seen once; the top ten hold roughly 24%. The sample was peripheral blood, taken on day 0 of AZD1222 vaccination. Source of these receptors: an adult in good health. CDR3s include the opening cysteine and the closing phenylalanine or tryptophan. D genes are given only for firm matches. Size is stated for part of the rows, as once, few or many counts, or as a class when the clone is expanded.

d_gene	len	v_gene	j_gene	abundance	CDR3nt	CDR3aa
-	16	TRBV14	TRBJ1-6	-	TGTGCCAGCAGCCAAGACACGCTTGATTCCAATTCACCCCTCCACTTT	CASSQDTLDSNSPLHF
-	16	TRBV5-1	TRBJ1-1	-	TGCGCCAGCAGCTTGGTGGCAGGGGCGAAGAACACTGAAGCTTTCTTT	CASSLVAGAKNTEAFF
-	15	TRBV11-1	TRBJ2-3	-	TGTGCCAGCAGCTTTTCGAGACAGCCTACAGATACGCAGTATTTT	CASSFSRQPTDTQYF
TRBD2	17	TRBV2	TRBJ2-1	-	TGTGCAAGCGTTCCTACGGGTCTAGCGGGAGTCGGCAATGAGCAGTTCTTC	CASVPTGLAGVGNEQFF
-	14	TRBV27	TRBJ2-5	-	TGTGCCAGCAGTTGGGCCGGGACACCAGAGACCCAGTACTTC	CASSWAGTPETQYF
-	12	TRBV30	TRBJ2-2	-	TGTGCCTGGACACGGGGAAACGGGGAGCTGTTTTTT	CAWTRGNGELFF
-	13	TRBV27	TRBJ2-1	-	TGTGCCACCATCCGAGACAACCACAATGAGCAGTTCTTC	CATIRDNHNEQFF
TRBD1	13	TRBV27	TRBJ2-7	-	TGTGCCAGCAGTACAGGGGGTCCCTACGAGCAGTACTTC	CASSTGGPYEQYF
-	15	TRBV7-9	TRBJ2-7	few	TGTGCCAGCAGCGTGGGGGGACCGCTAACCTACGAGCAGTACTTC	CASSVGGPLTYEQYF
-	14	TRBV6-6	TRBJ1-3	-	TGTGCCAGCAGTTACCCAGGGGTGGGAGACACCATATATTTT	CASSYPGVGDTIYF
TRBD2	15	TRBV5-1	TRBJ2-3	-	TGCGCCAGCAGCTTGGACGGGAGGCAGACAGATACGCAGTATTTT	CASSLDGRQTDTQYF
-	17	TRBV28	TRBJ1-4	-	TGTGCCAGCAGTTTATACACAGAACCCACAACTAATGAAAAACTGTTTTTT	CASSLYTEPTTNEKLFF
TRBD2	19	TRBV4-1	TRBJ2-5	-	TGCGCCAGCAGCCAGGACGGACCTGCCGGGACCCCCGGGAGGGAGACCCAGTACTTC	CASSQDGPAGTPGRETQYF
-	14	TRBV7-2	TRBJ1-2	-	TGTGCCAGCAGCTTAGCCCAAGCTAACTATGGCTACACCTTC	CASSLAQANYGYTF
TRBD2	15	TRBV9	TRBJ2-1	-	TGTGCCAGCAGCGTAGTAGCGGGATATTACAATGAGCAGTTCTTC	CASSVVAGYYNEQFF
TRBD1	14	TRBV5-4	TRBJ1-1	once	TGTGCCAGCAGCATGACAGGGGATATGGCTGAAGCTTTCTTT	CASSMTGDMAEAFF
TRBD1	14	TRBV19	TRBJ1-5	-	TGTGCCAGTACCAAGACAGGGCAGGATCAGCCCCAGCATTTT	CASTKTGQDQPQHF
-	15	TRBV6-5	TRBJ1-3	-	TGTGCCAGCAGTTACAGTGAGGAACCTGGAAACACCATATATTTT	CASSYSEEPGNTIYF
TRBD1	15	TRBV5-1	TRBJ2-5	-	TGCGCCAGCAAAGGGGGACAGGGAGGAGGAGAGACCCAGTACTTC	CASKGGQGGGETQYF
-	13	TRBV11-3	TRBJ2-5	-	TGTGCCAGCACCGTGGGCCGAGAAGAGACCCAGTACTTC	CASTVGREETQYF
TRBD2	14	TRBV14	TRBJ2-1	-	TGTGCCAGCAGCCAGGGGACTAGCGGGTATGAGCAGTTCTTC	CASSQGTSGYEQFF
-	15	TRBV5-6	TRBJ1-2	-	TGTGCCAGCAGCTCGGACACCTACTCCTCTTACGGCTACACCTTC	CASSSDTYSSYGYTF
-	13	TRBV5-4	TRBJ1-5	-	TGTGCCAGCAGCCTGGACATCAATCAGCCCCAGCATTTT	CASSLDINQPQHF
-	12	TRBV7-8	TRBJ1-6	-	TGTGCCAGCAGCCCGGGGGGTTCACCCCTCCACTTT	CASSPGGSPLHF
TRBD1	17	TRBV4-2	TRBJ2-1	-	TGTGCCAGCAGCCAAGAATGGAAGGGGGCCTCGTACAATGAGCAGTTCTTC	CASSQEWKGASYNEQFF
-	12	TRBV10-1	TRBJ2-5	-	TGCGCCAGCAGGCAACGCCAAGAGACCCAGTACTTC	CASRQRQETQYF
-	14	TRBV5-1	TRBJ2-1	-	TGCGCCAGCAGCCTTCCCTCCTCCGGTAGGGAGCAGTTCTTC	CASSLPSSGREQFF
TRBD2	13	TRBV3-1/TRBV3-2	TRBJ2-1	-	TGTGCCAGCAGCCCAAGCGGGGTCGGGGAGCAGTTCTTC	CASSPSGVGEQFF
-	14	TRBV6-5	TRBJ1-5	-	TGTGCCAGCAGGGCCTTCGGGGGGAATCAGCCCCAGCATTTT	CASRAFGGNQPQHF
-	15	TRBV11-2	TRBJ1-6	-	TGTGCCAGCAGCTTCATCCGGCAGACGGATTCACCCCTCCACTTT	CASSFIRQTDSPLHF
TRBD1	17	TRBV27	TRBJ1-2	-	TGTGCCAGCAGTCCGAGGGGGCAGGAGAGATCTAACTATGGCTACACCTTC	CASSPRGQERSNYGYTF
TRBD1	17	TRBV2	TRBJ2-5	-	TGTGCCAGCAGTGAAGGATATCGGAACAGGGGGGCGGAGACCCAGTACTTC	CASSEGYRNRGAETQYF
-	16	TRBV12-5	TRBJ1-4	-	TGTGCTAGTGGTTTGTTCCTCGGGACACGCAATGAAAAACTGTTTTTT	CASGLFLGTRNEKLFF
-	12	TRBV6-1	TRBJ1-1	medium-sized	TGTGCCAGCAGTGAAATGATTCCTGAAGCTTTCTTT	CASSEMIPEAFF
-	16	TRBV6-2/TRBV6-3	TRBJ1-3	-	TGTGCCAGCAGTCAGGGCACCGGGAGGGAGGGAAACACCATATATTTT	CASSQGTGREGNTIYF
TRBD1	15	TRBV19	TRBJ2-7	-	TGTGCCAGTAGTGAACAGGGGGACACCGCCTACGAGCAGTACTTC	CASSEQGDTAYEQYF
TRBD1	14	TRBV5-3	TRBJ2-3	-	TGTGCCAGAAGCTACGGACAGGGGGAAGATACGCAGTATTTT	CARSYGQGEDTQYF
-	14	TRBV11-2	TRBJ1-1	-	TGTGCCAGCAGCCCCTGGGGGGACATCACTGAAGCTTTCTTT	CASSPWGDITEAFF
TRBD1	15	TRBV10-2	TRBJ1-1	-	TGCGCCAGCAGCGATGAACAGGGGCAGAACACTGAAGCTTTCTTT	CASSDEQGQNTEAFF
-	17	TRBV7-3	TRBJ2-1	-	TGTGCCAGCAGCTCCCAACTTTCGGGGGAGTTCTACAATGAGCAGTTCTTC	CASSSQLSGEFYNEQFF
-	16	TRBV18	TRBJ2-6	-	TGTGCCAGCTCAATCGGACAGTCCTCTGGGGCCAACGTCCTGACTTTC	CASSIGQSSGANVLTF
TRBD2	15	TRBV7-2	TRBJ2-7	-	TGTGCCAGCAGCTCCCGACTAGCGGGAGCCTACGAGCAGTACTTC	CASSSRLAGAYEQYF
-	15	TRBV2	TRBJ1-2	-	TGTGCCAGCAGTGAAACAGACATTGCTAACTATGGCTACACCTTC	CASSETDIANYGYTF
-	12	TRBV6-5	TRBJ2-7	-	TGTGCCAGCAGTCCCAACGACTACGAGCAGTACTTC	CASSPNDYEQYF
TRBD1	17	TRBV19	TRBJ1-6	-	TGTGCCAGTAGTCCTATAACCGTGACAGGGGGGAGTTCACCCCTCCACTTT	CASSPITVTGGSSPLHF
-	15	TRBV11-2	TRBJ1-4	-	TGTGCCAGCAGCTTAGCTGGGGAGGGTAATGAAAAACTGTTTTTT	CASSLAGEGNEKLFF
TRBD1	18	TRBV7-9	TRBJ2-2	-	TGTGCCAGCAGACCGGACAGGGGGAGGATGGCGAACACCGGGGAGCTGTTTTTT	CASRPDRGRMANTGELFF
-	15	TRBV2	TRBJ1-6	-	TGTGCCAGCACCGGACTCGGCGGGTTGATTTCACCCCTCCACTTT	CASTGLGGLISPLHF
-	15	TRBV27	TRBJ2-3	-	TGTGCCAGCAGTTTACCTCATTCGAGCACAGATACGCAGTATTTT	CASSLPHSSTDTQYF
-	14	TRBV3-1/TRBV3-2	TRBJ2-1	-	TGTGCCAGCAGCCTCGGGGGTTCCCTCAATGAGCAGTTCTTC	CASSLGGSLNEQFF
-	15	TRBV29-1	TRBJ2-1	-	TGCAGCGTTGCTTTCCCGGGTCGCGCCTACAATGAGCAGTTCTTC	CSVAFPGRAYNEQFF
-	12	TRBV18	TRBJ1-2	-	TGTGCCAGCTCACCACCGCAGGGGCGCTACACCTTC	CASSPPQGRYTF
TRBD1	14	TRBV18	TRBJ1-5	-	TGTGCCAGCTCACCTGGACAGGGAAGTCAGCCCCAGCATTTT	CASSPGQGSQPQHF
-	14	TRBV5-1	TRBJ2-5	-	TGCGCCAGCAGCTTCGCAGGGGACCAAGAGACCCAGTACTTC	CASSFAGDQETQYF
-	15	TRBV5-1	TRBJ1-5	-	TGCGCCAGCAGCTTGGGACCAGGGTCCAATCAGCCCCAGCATTTT	CASSLGPGSNQPQHF